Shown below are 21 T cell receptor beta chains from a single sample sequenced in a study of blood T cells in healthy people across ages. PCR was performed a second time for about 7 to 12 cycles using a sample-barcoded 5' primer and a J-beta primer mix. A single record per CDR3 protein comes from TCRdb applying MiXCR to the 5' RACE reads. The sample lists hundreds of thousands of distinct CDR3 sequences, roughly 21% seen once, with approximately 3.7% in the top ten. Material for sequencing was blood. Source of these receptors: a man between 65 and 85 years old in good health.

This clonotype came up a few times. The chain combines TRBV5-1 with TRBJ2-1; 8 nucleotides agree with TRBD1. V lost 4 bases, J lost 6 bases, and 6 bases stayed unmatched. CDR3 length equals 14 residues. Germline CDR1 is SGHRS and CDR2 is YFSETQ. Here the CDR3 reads CASSPGQGGNEQFF. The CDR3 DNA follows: TGCGCCAGCAGCCCTGGACAGGGAGGCAATGAGCAGTTCTTC.

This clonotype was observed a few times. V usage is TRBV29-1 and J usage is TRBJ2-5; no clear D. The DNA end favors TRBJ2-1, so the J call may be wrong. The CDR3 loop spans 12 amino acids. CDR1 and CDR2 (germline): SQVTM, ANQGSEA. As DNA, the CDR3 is TGCAGCGTGCTCGACCCAGGCAATGAGCAGTTCTTC. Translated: CSVLDPGNEQFF.

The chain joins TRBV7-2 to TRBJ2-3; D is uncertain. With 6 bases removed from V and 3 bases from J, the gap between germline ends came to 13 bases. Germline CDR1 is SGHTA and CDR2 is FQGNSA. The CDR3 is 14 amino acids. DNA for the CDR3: TGTGCCAGCAGTTTGCCCCCAAGGACAGATACGCAGTATTTT. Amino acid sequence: CASSLPPRTDTQYF.

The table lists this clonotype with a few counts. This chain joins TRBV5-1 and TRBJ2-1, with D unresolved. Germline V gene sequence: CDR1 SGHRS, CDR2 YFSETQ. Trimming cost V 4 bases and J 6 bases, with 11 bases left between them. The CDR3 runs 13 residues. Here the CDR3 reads CASSAPLLNEQFF. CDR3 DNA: TGCGCCAGCAGCGCCCCGTTGCTCAATGAGCAGTTCTTC.

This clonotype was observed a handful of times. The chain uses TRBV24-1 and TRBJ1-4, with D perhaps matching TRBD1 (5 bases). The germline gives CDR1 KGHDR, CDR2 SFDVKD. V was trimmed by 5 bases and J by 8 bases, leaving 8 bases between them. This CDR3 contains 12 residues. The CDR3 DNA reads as TGTGCCACCAGTGGGGACGGCGAAAAACTGTTTTTT. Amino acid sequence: CATSGDGEKLFF.

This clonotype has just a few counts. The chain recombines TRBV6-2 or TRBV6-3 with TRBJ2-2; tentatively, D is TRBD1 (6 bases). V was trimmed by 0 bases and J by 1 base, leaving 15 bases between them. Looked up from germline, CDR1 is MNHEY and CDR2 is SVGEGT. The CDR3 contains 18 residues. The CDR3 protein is CASSYSVYRDLNTGELFF. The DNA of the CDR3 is TGTGCCAGCAGTTACTCCGTCTACAGGGACCTGAACACCGGGGAGCTGTTTTTT.

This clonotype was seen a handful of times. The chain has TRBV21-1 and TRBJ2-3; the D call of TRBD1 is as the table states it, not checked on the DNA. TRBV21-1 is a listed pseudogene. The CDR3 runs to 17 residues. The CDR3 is CASSEPWGQRPTDTQYF. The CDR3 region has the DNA TGTGCCAGCAGCGAACCCTGGGGACAACGCCCGACAGATACGCAGTATTTT.

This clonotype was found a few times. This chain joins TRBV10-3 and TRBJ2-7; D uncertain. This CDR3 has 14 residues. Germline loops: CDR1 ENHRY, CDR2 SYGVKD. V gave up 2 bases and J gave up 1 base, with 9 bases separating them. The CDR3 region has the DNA TGTGCCATCAGTGAGGCTCCTCCATCCTACGAGCAGTACTTC. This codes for CAISEAPPSYEQYF.

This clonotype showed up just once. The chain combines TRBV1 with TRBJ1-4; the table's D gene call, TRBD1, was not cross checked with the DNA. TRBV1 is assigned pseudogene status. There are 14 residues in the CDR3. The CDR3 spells CTSSYRRRCEKLFF. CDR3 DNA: TGCACCAGCAGCTACAGGAGAAGGTGTGAAAAACTGTTTTTT.

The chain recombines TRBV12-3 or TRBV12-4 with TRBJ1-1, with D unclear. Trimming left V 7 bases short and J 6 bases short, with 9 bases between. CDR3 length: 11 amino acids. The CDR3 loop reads CASTAEAEAFF. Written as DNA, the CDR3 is TGTGCCAGCACCGCAGAGGCTGAAGCTTTCTTT.

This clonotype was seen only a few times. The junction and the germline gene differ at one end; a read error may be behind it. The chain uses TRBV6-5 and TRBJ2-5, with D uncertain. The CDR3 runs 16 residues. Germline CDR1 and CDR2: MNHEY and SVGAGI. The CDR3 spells CASSYSLPPNQETRYF. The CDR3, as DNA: TGTGCCAGCAGTTACTCCCTGCCGCCCAACCAAGAGACCCGGTACTTC.

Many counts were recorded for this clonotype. As DNA, the CDR3 is TGTGCCAGCAGTTCGATGAAGGGCCTCGAGCAGTACTTC. Protein product: CASSSMKGLEQYF. The genes are TRBV6-2 or TRBV6-3 and TRBJ2-7; no clear D gene. Between the trimmed V and J ends, which lost 4 bases and 6 bases, there was a span of 13 bases. CDR3 size: 13 residues. Germline V gene sequence: CDR1 MNHEY, CDR2 SVGEGT.

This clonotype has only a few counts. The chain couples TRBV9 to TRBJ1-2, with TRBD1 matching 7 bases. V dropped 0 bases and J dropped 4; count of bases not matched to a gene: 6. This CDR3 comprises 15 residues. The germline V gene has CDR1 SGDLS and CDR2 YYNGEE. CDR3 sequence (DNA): TGTGCCAGCAGCGTAGGGGGGGACAGTACCTATGGCTACACCTTC. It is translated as CASSVGGDSTYGYTF.

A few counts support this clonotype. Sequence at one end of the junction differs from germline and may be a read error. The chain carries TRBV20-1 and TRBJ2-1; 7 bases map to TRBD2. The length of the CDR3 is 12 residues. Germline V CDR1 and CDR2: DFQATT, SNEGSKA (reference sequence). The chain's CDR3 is CSARVEGSGPIF. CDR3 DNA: TGCAGTGCTAGAGTCGAGGGTAGCGGGCCAATCTTC.

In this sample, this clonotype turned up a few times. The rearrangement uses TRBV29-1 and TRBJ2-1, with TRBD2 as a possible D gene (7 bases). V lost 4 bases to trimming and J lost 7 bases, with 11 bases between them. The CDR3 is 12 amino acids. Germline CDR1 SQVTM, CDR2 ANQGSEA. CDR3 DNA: TGCAGCGTTGTGCGGGGGCAGAATGAGCAGTTCTTC. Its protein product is CSVVRGQNEQFF.

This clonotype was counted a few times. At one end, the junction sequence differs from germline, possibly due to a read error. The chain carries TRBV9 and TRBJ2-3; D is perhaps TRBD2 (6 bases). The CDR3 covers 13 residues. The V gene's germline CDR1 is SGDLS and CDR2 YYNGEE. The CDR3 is CASSVRLEDTQCF. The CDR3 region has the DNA TGTGCCAGCAGCGTCAGACTAGAGGATACGCAGTGTTTT.

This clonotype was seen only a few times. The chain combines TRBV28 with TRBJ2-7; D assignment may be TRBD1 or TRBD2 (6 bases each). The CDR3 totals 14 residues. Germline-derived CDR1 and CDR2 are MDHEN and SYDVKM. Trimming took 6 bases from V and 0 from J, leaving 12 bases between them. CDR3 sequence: CASRPGGDSYEQYF. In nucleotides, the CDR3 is TGTGCCAGCAGACCCGGGGGCGACTCCTACGAGCAGTACTTC.

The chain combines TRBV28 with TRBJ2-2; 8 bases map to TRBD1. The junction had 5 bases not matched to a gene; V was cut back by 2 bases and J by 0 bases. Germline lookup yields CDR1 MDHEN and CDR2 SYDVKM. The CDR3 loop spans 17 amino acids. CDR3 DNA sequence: TGTGCCAGCAGTTTACCGACAGGGGACCCGAACACCGGGGAGCTGTTTTTT. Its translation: CASSLPTGDPNTGELFF.

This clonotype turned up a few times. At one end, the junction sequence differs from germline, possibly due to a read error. The CDR3 region has the DNA TGTGCCAGCAGTGTAGGGACGGTGAATGAAAAACTGTTTTTT. Translating gives CASSVGTVNEKLFF. This chain joins TRBV9 and TRBJ1-4; TRBD1 might be the D (5 bases). CDR1 and CDR2 (germline): SGDLS, YYNGEE. This CDR3 region has 14 residues.

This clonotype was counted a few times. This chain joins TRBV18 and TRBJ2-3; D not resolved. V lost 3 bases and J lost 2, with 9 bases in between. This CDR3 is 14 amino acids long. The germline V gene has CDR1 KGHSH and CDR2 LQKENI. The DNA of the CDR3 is TGTGCCAGCTCACCGAGTGCGTTCACAGATACGCAGTATTTT. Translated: CASSPSAFTDTQYF.

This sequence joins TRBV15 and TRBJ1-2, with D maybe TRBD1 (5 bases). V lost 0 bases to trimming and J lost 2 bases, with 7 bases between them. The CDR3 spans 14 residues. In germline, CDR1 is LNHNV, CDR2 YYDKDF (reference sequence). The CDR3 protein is CATSRDRVNYGYTF. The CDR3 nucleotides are TGTGCCACCAGCAGAGACAGGGTCAACTATGGCTACACCTTC.